This TCR beta chain is from a study of human T cells and chemical hapten exposure. V lost 5 bases, J lost 8 bases, and 16 bases lay in between. The germline CDR1 and CDR2 sequences are SGHTS and YDEGEE. The CDR3 has 13 residues. This clonotype was seen repeatedly, ten times or more. As for time point: patch test 3, about 24 weeks after DPC sensitization. The treatment was: therapeutic diphenylcyclopropenone sensitization with weekly scalp DPC. What the library attached to individual cDNA molecules were unique molecular identifiers. TCRdb processed the RACE reads anew with MiXCR; each CDR3 protein has one entry. The table records 55,000 to 80,000 distinct CDR3 sequences, 11% of them present only once.

The material sequenced was whole blood, taken in connection with sensitization to the hapten diphenylcyclopropenone (DPC). The chain uses TRBV5-8 and TRBJ1-2, with D unresolved. The clonotype originates from a woman aged 30 to 39 with alopecia areata. Some clones in this sample may be carry-over from other donors' samples. CDR3 sequence reads: CASRLTEEGGYTF. The CDR3 nucleotides are TGTGCCAGCAGACTTACAGAGGAAGGGGGCTACACCTTC.